The clone carrying this T cell receptor (beta chain) was counted between two and nine times. The antigen remains unidentified. This specimen belongs to a study of cytomegalovirus exposure and HLA in healthy donors. Primers for the PCR totalled 60 Vbeta and 13 Jbeta. Generated by immunoSEQ multiplex PCR, the TCRdb table keeps only in-frame clones and is missing some. Of fewer than 120,000 clones listed, around 80% were seen once; the top ten hold 5% to 8%. Whole-study results and caveats: Associated with cytomegalovirus, according to the listing, were around 160 TCR beta chains. TCR beta sequences reportedly predicted most subjects' HLA-A and HLA-B alleles accurately. Being productive about 90% or about 30% of the time was typical of most TCR beta V segments in an earlier analysis. An analysis was carried out later, and it reportedly showed fewer N-insertions in an Asian-associated ancestry cluster than the roughly 670-donor mean.

The CDR3 has 13 residues. Germline V gene lookup returns CDR1 ENHRY and CDR2 SYGVKD. The J segment lost 2 bases and the V segment lost 7 bases, leaving 4 bases of the junction unmatched. Input material: PBMCs. This sequence originates from a man aged 25 to 40 in good health and CMV-seropositive. The chain couples TRBV10-3 to TRBJ1-1; 7 bases are shared with TRBD1. CDR3 in amino acids: CAIKGAGNTEAFF. For the CDR3, the DNA is TGTGCCATCAAGGGGGCTGGCAACACTGAAGCTTTCTTT.